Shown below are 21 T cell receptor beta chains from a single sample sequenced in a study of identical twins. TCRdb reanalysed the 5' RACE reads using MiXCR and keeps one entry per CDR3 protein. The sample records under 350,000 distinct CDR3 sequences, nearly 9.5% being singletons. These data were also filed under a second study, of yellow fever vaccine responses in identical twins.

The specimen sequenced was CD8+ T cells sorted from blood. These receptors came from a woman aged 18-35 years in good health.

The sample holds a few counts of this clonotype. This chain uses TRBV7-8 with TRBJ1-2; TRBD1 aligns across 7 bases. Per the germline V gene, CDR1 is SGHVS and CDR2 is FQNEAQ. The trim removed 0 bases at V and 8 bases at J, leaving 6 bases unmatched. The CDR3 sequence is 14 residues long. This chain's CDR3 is CASSLAPTGNGYTF. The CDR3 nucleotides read TGTGCCAGCAGCTTAGCGCCGACAGGGAACGGCTACACCTTC.

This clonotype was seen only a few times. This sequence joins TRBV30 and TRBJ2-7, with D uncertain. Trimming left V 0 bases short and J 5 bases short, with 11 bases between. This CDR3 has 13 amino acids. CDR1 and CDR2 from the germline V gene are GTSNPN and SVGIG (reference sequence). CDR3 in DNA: TGTGCCTGGAGTGTGGGTCGGGCAGACGAGCAGTACTTC. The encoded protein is CAWSVGRADEQYF.

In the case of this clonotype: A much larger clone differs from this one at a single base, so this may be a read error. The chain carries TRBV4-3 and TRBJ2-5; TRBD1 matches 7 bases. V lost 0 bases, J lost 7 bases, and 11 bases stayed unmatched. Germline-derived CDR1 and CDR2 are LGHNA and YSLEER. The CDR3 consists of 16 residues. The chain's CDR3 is CASSQDRASPGGTQYF. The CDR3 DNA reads TGCGCCAGCAGCCAAGATAGGGCTTCCCCAGGGGGGACCCAGTACTTC.

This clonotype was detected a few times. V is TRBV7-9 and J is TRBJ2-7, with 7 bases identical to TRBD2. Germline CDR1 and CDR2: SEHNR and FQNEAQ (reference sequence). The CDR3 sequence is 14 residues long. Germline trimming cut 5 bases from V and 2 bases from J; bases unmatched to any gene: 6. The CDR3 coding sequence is TGTGCCAGCAGCCCGCCGGCGGGAGCCTACGAGCAGTACTTC. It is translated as CASSPPAGAYEQYF.

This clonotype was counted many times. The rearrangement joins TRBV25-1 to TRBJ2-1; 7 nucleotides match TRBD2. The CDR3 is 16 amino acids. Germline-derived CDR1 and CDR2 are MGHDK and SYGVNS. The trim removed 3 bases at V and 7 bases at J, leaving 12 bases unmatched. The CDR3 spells CASSESGGRALNEQFF. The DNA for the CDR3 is TGTGCCAGCAGTGAGTCGGGTGGGAGGGCCTTGAATGAGCAGTTCTTC.

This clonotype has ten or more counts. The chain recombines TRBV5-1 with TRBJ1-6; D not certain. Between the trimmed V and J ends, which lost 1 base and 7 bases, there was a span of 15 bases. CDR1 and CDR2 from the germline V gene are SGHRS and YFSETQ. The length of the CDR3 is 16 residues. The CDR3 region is CASSLSWEGYNSPLHF. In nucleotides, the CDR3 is TGCGCCAGCAGCTTGTCCTGGGAGGGCTACAATTCACCCCTCCACTTT. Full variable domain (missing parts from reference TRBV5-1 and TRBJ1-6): KAGVTQTPRYLIKTRGQQVTLSCSPISGHRSVSWYQQTPGQGLQFLFEYFSETQRNKGNFPGRFSGRQFSNSRSEMNVSTLELGDSALYLCASSLSWEGYNSPLHFGNGTRLTVT.

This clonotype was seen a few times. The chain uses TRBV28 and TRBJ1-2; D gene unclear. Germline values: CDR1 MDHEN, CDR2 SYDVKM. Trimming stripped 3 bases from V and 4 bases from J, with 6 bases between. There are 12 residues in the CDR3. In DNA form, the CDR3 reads TGTGCCAGCAGTTTCGGGATCTATGGCTACACCTTC. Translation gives CASSFGIYGYTF.

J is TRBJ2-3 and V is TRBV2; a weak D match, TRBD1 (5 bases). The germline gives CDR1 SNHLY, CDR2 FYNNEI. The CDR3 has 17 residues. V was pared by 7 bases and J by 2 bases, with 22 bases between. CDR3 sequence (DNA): TGTGCCAGCAAGTTCAAATACGACAGCCCATCCACAGATACGCAGTATTTT. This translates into CASKFKYDSPSTDTQYF.

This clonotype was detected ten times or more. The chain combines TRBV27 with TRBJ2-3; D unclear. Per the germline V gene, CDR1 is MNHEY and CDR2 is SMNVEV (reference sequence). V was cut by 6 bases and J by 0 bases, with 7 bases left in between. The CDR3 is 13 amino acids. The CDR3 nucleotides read TGTGCCAGCAGCCTCCTAAGCACAGATACGCAGTATTTT. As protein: CASSLLSTDTQYF.

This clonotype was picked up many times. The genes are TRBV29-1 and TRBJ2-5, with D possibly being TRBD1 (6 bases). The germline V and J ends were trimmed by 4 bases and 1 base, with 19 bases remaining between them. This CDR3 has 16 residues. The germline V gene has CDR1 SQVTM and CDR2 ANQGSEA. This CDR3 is CSVVLNWTVIQETQYF. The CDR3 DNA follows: TGCAGCGTTGTTTTGAATTGGACAGTGATCCAAGAGACCCAGTACTTC.

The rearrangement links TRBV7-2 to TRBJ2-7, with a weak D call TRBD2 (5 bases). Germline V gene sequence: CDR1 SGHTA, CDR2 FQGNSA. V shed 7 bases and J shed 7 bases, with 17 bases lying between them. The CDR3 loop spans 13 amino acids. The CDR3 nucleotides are TGTGCCAGCACCTCGAGCCCGGGGAGTGAGCAGTACTTC. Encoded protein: CASTSSPGSEQYF.

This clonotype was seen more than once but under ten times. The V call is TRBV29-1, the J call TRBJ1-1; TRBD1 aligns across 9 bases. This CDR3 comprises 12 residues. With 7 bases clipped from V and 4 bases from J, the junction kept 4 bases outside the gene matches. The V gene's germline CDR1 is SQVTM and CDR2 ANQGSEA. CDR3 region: CSDRQGGTEAFF. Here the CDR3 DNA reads TGCAGCGACCGACAGGGGGGCACTGAAGCTTTCTTT. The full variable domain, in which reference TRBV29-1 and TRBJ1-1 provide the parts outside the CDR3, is SAVISQKPSRDICQRGTSLTIQCQVDSQVTMMFWYRQQPGQSLTLIATANQGSEATYESGFVIDKFPISRPNLTFSTLTVSNMSPEDSSIYLCSDRQGGTEAFFGQGTRLTVV.

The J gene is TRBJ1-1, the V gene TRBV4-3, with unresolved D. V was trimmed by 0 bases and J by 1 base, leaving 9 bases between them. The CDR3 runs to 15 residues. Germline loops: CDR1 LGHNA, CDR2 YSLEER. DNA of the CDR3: TGCGCCAGCAGCCAAGATCTCCAGACGAACACTGAAGCTTTCTTT. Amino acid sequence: CASSQDLQTNTEAFF.

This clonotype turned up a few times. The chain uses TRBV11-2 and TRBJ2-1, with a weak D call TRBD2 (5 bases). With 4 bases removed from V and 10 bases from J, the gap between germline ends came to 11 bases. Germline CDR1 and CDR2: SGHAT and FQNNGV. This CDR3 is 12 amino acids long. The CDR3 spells CASSSKQREQFF. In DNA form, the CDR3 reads TGTGCCAGCAGCTCAAAACAGCGGGAGCAGTTCTTC.

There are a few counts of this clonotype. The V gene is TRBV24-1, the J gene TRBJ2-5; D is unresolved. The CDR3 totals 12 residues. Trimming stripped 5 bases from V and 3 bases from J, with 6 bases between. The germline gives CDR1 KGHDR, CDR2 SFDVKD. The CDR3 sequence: CATSATEETQYF. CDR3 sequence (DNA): TGTGCCACCAGTGCCACAGAAGAGACCCAGTACTTC.

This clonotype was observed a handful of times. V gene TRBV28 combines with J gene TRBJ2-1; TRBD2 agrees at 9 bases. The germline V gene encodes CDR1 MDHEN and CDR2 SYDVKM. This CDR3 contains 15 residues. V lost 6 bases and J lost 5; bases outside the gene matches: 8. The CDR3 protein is CASSRSGRVNNEQFF. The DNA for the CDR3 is TGTGCCAGCAGCCGTAGCGGGAGAGTCAACAATGAGCAGTTCTTC.

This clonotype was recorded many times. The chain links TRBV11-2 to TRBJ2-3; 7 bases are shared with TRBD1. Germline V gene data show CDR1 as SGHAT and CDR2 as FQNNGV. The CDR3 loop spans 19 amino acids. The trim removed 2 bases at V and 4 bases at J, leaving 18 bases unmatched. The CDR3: CASSLQRNIQGMLADTQYF. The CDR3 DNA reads TGTGCCAGCAGCTTACAACGAAATATACAGGGGATGTTGGCAGATACGCAGTATTTT.

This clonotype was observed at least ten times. CDR3 residues: CASSPSNIQYF. In DNA, the CDR3 is TGTGCCAGCAGCCCTTCAAACATTCAGTACTTC. The chain carries TRBV9 and TRBJ2-4; D remains ambiguous. V gave up 4 bases and J gave up 6 bases, with 5 bases separating them. The CDR3 extends over 11 amino acids. Germline loops: CDR1 SGDLS, CDR2 YYNGEE.

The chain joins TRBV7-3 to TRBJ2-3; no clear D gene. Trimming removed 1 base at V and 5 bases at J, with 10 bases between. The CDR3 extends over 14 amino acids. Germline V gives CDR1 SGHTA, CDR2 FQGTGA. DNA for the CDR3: TGTGCCAGCAGCTTAAAGGAAGAGGTAGATACGCAGTATTTT. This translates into CASSLKEEVDTQYF.

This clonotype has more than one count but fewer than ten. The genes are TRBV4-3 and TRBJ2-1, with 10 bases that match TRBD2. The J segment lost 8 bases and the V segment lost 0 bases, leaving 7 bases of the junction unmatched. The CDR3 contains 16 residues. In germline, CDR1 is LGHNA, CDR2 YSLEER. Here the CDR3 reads CASSQDRAGGLHEQFF. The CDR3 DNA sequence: TGCGCCAGCAGCCAAGACAGAGCGGGAGGGTTGCATGAGCAGTTCTTC.

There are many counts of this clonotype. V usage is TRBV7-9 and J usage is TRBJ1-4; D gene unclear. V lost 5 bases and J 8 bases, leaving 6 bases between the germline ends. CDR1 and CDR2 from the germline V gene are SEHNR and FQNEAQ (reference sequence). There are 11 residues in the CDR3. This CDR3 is CASSAGEKLFF. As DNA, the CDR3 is TGTGCCAGCAGCGCGGGGGAAAAACTGTTTTTT.